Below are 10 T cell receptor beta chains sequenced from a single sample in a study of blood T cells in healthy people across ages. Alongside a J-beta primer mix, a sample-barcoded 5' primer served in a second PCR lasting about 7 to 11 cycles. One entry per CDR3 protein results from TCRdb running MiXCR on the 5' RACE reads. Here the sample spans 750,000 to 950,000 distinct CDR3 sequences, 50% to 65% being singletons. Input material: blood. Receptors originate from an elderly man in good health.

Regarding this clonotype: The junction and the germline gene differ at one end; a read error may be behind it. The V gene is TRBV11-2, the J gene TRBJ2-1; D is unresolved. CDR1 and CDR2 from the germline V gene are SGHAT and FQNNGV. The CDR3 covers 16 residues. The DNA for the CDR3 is TGTGTCAGCAGCTTCGGGCTTACCTACTCCTACAATGAGCAGTTCTTC. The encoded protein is CVSSFGLTYSYNEQFF. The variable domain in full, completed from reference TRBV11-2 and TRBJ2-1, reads EAGVAQSPRYKIIEKRQSVAFWCNPISGHATLYWYQQILGQGPKLLIQFQNNGVVDDSQLPKDRFSAERLKGVDSTLKIQPAKLEDSAVYLCVSSFGLTYSYNEQFFGPGTRLTVL.

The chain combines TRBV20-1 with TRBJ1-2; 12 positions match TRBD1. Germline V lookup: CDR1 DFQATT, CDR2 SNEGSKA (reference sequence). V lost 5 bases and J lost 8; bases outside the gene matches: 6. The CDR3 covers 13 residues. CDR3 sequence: CSAAGQGAEGYTF. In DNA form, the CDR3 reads TGCAGTGCTGCGGGACAGGGGGCCGAGGGCTACACCTTC.

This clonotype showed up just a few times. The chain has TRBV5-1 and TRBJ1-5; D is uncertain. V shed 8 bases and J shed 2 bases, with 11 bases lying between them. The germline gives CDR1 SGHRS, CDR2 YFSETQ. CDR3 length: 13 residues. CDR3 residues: CASSPEGNQPQHF. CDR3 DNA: TGCGCCAGTTCCCCCGAGGGCAATCAGCCCCAGCATTTT.

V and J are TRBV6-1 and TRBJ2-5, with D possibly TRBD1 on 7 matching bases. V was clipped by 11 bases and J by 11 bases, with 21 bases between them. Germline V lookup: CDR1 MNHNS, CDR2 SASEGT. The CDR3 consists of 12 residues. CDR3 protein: CACTEGAREQYF. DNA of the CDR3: TGTGCCTGCACGGAGGGGGCTCGGGAGCAGTACTTC.

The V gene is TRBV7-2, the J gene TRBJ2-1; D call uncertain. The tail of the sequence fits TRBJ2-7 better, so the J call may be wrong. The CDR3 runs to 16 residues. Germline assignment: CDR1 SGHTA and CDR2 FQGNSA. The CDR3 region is CASSLASRGGYNEQYF. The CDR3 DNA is TGTGCCAGCAGCTTAGCGTCACGCGGCGGCTACAATGAGCAGTACTTC.

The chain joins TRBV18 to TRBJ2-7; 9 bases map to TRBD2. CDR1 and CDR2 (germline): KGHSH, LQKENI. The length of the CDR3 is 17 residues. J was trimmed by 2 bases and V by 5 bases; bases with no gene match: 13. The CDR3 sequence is CASSSGISSGVTYEQYF. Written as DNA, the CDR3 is TGTGCCAGCTCAAGCGGGATATCTAGCGGGGTTACCTACGAGCAGTACTTC.

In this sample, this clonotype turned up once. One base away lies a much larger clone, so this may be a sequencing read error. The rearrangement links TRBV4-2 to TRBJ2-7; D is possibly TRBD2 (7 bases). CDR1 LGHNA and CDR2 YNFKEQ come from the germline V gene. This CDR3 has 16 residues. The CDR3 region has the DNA TGTGCCGGCAGCCAAGGGGGTCCTAGCGGTTCCTACGAGCAGTACTTC. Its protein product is CAGSQGGPSGSYEQYF.

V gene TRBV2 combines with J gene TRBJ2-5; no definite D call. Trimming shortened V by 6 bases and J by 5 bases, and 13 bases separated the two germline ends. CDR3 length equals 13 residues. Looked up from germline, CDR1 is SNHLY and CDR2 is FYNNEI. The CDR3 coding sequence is TGTGCCAGCAGGCCCCGGACCGGCGAGACCCAGTACTTC. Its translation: CASRPRTGETQYF. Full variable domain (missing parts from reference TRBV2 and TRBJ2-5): EPEVTQTPSHQVTQMGQEVILRCVPISNHLYFYWYRQILGQKVEFLVSFYNNEISEKSEIFDDQFSVERPDGSNFTLKIRSTKLEDSAMYFCASRPRTGETQYFGPGTRLLVL.

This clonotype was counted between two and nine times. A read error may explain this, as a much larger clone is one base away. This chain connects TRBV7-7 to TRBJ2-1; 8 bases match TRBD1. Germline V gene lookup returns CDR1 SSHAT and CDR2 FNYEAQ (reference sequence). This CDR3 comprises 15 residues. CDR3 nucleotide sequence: TGTGCTAGCAGCTCCAACCAGGGGGCGGTGGAGACCCAGTTCTTC. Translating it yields CASSSNQGAVETQFF.

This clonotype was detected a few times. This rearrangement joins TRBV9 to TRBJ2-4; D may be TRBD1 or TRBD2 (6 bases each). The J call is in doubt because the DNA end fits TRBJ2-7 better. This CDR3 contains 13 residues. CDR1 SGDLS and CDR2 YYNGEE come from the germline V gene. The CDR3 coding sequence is TGTGCCAGCAGCCCTTCCCGGGGGCACGAGCAGTACTTC. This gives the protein CASSPSRGHEQYF.